This TCR beta chain was observed in a study of beta chain features in type 1 diabetes. Sorted cells reached over 95% purity in every population. Study observations and caveats: Among all four CD4+ subsets, Type 1 diabetes patients had TCRB CDR3s that were moderately but significantly shorter.

Reverse transcribing all isolated RNA meant expressed TCRB transcripts were sequenced. Assay: immunoSEQ multiplex PCR; the TCRdb copy retains only in-frame clones and omits some. This table holds about 180,000 clones, almost 8% found once. Comments on this clone: The target antigen is unknown.

Germline V CDR1 and CDR2: SQVTM, ANQGSEA. V was pared by 6 bases and J by 4 bases, with 10 bases of the junction left unmatched. The CDR3 sequence is 14 residues long. Sequencing was carried out using central memory CD4+ T cells from blood. The TCR originated in a man between 18 and 35 years old with type 1 diabetes. The chain has TRBV29-1 and TRBJ1-2; 8 positions agree with TRBD1. CDR3 nucleotide sequence: TGCAGCGTAGAGGACAGGGCGCAGGGCTATGGCTACACCTTC. As protein: CSVEDRAQGYGYTF.